This T cell receptor beta chain was captured by sequencing in a study of cytomegalovirus exposure and HLA in healthy donors. Study-wide findings and caveats: Productive rates of about 87% or about 30% were seen for most TCR beta V segments in an earlier analysis. Researchers reported in a later analysis that a missense DCLRE1C variant was tied to TCR beta V- and J-gene trimming.

This PCR relied on a set of 60 Vbeta primers and 13 Jbeta primers. Authors' processing steps: A later analysis tallied 65 million to 85 million unique TCR beta chains, some 12 million of them shared. Clones were sequenced by immunoSEQ multiplex PCR, and TCRdb holds only the in-frame ones, with some missing. The V and J calls and clone size come from that table; D and trimming were worked out from the DNA. The data contain about 130,000 clones, 81% of them seen just once; the ten biggest clones take up roughly 4%. For this clone: Its specificity is not known.

The V and J ends lost 0 bases and 9 bases, in that order; junction bases with no gene match: 4. Germline assignment: CDR1 MNHEY and CDR2 SMNVEV (reference sequence). This CDR3 comprises 15 residues. Donors sampled were nominally healthy, though unrecorded immune exposures were likely. Sequencing was performed on PBMCs. The sequence derives from a man aged 18 to 35 in good health and CMV-seropositive. V is TRBV27 and J is TRBJ2-1; 11 bases agree with TRBD2. The CDR3: CASSLSTSGNGEQFF. The CDR3 coding sequence is TGTGCCAGCAGTTTATCGACTAGCGGGAACGGTGAGCAGTTCTTC.